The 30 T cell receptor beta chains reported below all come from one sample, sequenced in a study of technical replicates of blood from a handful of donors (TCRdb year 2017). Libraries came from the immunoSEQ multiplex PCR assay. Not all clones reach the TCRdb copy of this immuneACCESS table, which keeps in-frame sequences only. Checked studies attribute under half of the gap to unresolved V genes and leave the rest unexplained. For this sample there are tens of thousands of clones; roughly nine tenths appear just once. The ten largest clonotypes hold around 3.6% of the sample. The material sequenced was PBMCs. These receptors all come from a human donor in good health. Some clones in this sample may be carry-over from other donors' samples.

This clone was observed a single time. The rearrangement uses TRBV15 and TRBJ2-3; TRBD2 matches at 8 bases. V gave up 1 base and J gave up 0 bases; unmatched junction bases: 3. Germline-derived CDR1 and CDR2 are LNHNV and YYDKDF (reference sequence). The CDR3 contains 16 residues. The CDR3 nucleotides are TGTGCCACCAGCAGAGGACGGGGGGGGAGCACAGATACGCAGTATTTT. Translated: CATSRGRGGSTDTQYF.

As DNA, the CDR3 is TGTGCCAGCGAAGTCCGGGACAGGGGGCGCAGGGAAGATACGCAGTATTTT. It yields the protein CASEVRDRGRREDTQYF. This chain connects TRBV7-9 to TRBJ2-3, with 12 positions matching TRBD1. The V gene end was trimmed by 8 bases and the J gene end by 5 bases; junction bases not matched to a gene: 14. The CDR3 extends over 17 amino acids. Germline loops: CDR1 SEHNR, CDR2 FQNEAQ (reference sequence).

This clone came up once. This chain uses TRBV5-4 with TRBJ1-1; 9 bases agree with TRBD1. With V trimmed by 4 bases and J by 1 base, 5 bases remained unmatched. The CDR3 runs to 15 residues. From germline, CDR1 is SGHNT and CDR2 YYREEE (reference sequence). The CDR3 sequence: CASSPTGGGNTEAFF. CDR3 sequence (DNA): TGTGCCAGCAGCCCCACAGGGGGCGGGAACACTGAAGCTTTCTTT.

The CDR3 protein is CASSLVGLAGVGETQYF. CDR3 nucleotides: TGTGCCAGCAGCTTAGTAGGACTAGCGGGAGTAGGGGAGACCCAGTACTTC. This chain joins TRBV11-2 and TRBJ2-5; 13 bases agree with TRBD2. The V gene's germline CDR1 is SGHAT and CDR2 FQNNGV. The CDR3 consists of 17 residues. The junction had 7 bases not matched to a gene; V was cut back by 1 base and J by 5 bases.

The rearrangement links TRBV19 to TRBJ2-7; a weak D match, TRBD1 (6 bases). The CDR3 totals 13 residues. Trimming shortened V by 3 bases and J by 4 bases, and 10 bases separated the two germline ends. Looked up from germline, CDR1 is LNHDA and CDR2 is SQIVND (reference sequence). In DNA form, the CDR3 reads TGTGCCAGTAGTATCGGTCAGGGGTACGAGCAGTACTTC. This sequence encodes CASSIGQGYEQYF.

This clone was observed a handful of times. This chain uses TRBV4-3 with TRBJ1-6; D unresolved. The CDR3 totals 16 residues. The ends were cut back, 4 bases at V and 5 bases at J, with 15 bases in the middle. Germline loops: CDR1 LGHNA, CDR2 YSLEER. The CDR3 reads CASSRAAEINNSPLHF. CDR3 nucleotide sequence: TGCGCCAGCAGCCGAGCAGCGGAGATAAATAATTCACCCCTCCACTTT.

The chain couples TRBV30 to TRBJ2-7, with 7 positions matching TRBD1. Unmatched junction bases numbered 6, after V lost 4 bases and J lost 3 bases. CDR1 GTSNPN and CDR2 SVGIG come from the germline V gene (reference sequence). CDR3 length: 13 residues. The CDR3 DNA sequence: TGTGCCTGGAACGACAGGGCCGGCTACGAGCAGTACTTC. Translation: CAWNDRAGYEQYF.

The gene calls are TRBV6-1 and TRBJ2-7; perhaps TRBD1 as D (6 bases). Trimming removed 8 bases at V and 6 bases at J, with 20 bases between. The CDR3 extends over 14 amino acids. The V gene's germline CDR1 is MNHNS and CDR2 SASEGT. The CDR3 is CASWNRAPGGEQYF. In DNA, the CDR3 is TGTGCCAGCTGGAACAGGGCCCCCGGCGGCGAGCAGTACTTC.

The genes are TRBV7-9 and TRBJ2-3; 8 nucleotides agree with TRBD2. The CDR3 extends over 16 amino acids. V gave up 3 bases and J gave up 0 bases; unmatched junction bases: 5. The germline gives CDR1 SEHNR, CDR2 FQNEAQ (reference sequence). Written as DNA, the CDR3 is TGTGCCAGCAGCTTTTATTTAGCGGGAAGCACAGATACGCAGTATTTT. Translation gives CASSFYLAGSTDTQYF.

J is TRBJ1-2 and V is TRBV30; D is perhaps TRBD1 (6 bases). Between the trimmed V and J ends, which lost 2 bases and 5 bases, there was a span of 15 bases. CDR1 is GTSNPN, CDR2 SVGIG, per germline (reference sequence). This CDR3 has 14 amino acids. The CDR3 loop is CAWSSRQGMYGYTF. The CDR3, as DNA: TGTGCCTGGAGTTCGAGGCAGGGGATGTATGGCTACACCTTC. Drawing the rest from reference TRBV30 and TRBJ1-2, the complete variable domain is SQTIHQWPATLVQPVGSPLSLECTVEGTSNPNLYWYRQAAGRGLQLLFYSVGIGQISSEVPQNLSASRPQDRQFILSSKKLLLSDSGFYLCAWSSRQGMYGYTFGSGTRLTVV.

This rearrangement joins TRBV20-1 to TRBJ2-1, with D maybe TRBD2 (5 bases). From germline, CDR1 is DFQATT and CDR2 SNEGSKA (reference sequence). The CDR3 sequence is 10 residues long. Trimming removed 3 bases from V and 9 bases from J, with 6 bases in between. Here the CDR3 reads CSASEGEQFF. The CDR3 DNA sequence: TGCAGTGCTAGCGAGGGTGAGCAGTTCTTC.

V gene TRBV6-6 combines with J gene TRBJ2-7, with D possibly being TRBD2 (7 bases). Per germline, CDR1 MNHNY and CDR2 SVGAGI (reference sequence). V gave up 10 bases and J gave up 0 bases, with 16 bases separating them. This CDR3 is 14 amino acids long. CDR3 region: CATLGGGSSYEQYF. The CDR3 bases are TGTGCCACCCTAGGGGGGGGGTCCTCCTACGAGCAGTACTTC.

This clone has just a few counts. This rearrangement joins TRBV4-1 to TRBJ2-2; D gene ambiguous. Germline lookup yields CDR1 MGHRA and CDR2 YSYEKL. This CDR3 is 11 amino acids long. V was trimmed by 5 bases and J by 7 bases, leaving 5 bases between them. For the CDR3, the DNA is TGCGCCAGCAGCTTCCACGGGGAGCTGTTTTTT. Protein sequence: CASSFHGELFF.

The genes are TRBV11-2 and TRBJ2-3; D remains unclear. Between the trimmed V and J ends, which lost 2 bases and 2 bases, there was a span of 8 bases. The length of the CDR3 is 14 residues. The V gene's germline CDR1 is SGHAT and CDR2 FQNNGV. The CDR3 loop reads CASSLQRNTDTQYF. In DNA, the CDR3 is TGTGCCAGCAGCTTACAGAGGAACACAGATACGCAGTATTTT.

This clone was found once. The CDR3 spells CASSLSPNRAKSSPLHF. Here the CDR3 DNA reads TGTGCCAGCAGCTTATCACCCAACAGGGCGAAGAGTTCACCCCTCCACTTT. This rearrangement joins TRBV13 to TRBJ1-6; D possibly corresponds to TRBD1 (6 bases). Germline CDR1 PRHDT, CDR2 FYEKMQ (reference sequence). Trimming cost V 2 bases and J 9 bases, with 20 bases left between them. The CDR3 is 17 residues long.

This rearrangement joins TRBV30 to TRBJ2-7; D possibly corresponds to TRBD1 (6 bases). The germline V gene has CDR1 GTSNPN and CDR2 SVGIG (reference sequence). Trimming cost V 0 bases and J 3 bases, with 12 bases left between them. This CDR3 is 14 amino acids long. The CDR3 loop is CAWSVIRGGYEQYF. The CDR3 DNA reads TGTGCCTGGAGTGTAATCAGGGGCGGCTACGAGCAGTACTTC.

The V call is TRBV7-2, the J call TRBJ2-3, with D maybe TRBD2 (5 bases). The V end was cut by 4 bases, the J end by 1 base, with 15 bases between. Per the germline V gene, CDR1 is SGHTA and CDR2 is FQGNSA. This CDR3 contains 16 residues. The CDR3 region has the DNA TGTGCCAGCAGCTCCCCATCTCTAGCACGCACAGATACGCAGTATTTT. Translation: CASSSPSLARTDTQYF.

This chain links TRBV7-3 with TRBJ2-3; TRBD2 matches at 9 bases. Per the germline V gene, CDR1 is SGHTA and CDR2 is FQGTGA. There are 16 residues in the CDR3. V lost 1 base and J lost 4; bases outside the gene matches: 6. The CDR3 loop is CASSLNRGGAADTQYF. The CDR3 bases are TGTGCCAGCAGCTTAAATCGCGGGGGGGCGGCAGATACGCAGTATTTT.

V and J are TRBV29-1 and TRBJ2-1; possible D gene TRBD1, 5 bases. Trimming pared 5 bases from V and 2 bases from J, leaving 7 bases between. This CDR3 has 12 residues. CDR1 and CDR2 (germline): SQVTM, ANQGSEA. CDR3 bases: TGCAGCGTTCTCAGGGCCTACAATGAGCAGTTCTTC. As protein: CSVLRAYNEQFF.

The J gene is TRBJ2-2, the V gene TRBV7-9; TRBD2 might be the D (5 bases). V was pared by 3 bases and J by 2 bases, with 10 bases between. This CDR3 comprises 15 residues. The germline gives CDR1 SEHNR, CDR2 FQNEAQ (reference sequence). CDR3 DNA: TGTGCCAGCAGCTTCGTGAGCGGCAACACCGGGGAGCTGTTTTTT. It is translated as CASSFVSGNTGELFF. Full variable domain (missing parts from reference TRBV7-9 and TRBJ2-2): DTGVSQNPRHKITKRGQNVTFRCDPISEHNRLYWYRQTLGQGPEFLTYFQNEAQLEKSRLLSDRFSAERPKGSFSTLEIQRTEQGDSAMYLCASSFVSGNTGELFFGEGSRLTVL.

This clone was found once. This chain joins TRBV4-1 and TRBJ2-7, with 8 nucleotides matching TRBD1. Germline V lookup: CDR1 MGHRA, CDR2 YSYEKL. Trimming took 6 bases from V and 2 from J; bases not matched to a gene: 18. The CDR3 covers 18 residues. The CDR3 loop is CASSPTWTGPMGPYEQYF. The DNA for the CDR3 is TGCGCCAGCAGTCCTACCTGGACAGGGCCGATGGGCCCCTACGAGCAGTACTTC.

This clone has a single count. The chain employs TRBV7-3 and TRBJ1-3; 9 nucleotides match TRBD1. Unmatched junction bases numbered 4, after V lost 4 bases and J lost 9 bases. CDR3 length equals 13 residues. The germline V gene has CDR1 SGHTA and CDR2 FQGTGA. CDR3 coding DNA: TGTGCCAGCAGCTCGGACAGGGGTAGCACCATATATTTT. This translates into CASSSDRGSTIYF.

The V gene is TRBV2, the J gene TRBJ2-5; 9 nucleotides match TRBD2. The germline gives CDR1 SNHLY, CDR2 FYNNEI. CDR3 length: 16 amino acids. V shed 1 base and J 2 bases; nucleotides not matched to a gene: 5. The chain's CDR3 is CASSEEASGEQETQYF. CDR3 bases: TGTGCCAGCAGTGAAGAGGCTAGCGGGGAACAAGAGACCCAGTACTTC.

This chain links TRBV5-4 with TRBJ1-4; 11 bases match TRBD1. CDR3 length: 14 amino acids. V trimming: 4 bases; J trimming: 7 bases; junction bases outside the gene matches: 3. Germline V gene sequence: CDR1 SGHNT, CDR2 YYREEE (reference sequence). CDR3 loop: CASSTGTGGEKLFF. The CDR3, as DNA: TGTGCCAGCAGCACCGGGACAGGGGGTGAAAAACTGTTTTTT.

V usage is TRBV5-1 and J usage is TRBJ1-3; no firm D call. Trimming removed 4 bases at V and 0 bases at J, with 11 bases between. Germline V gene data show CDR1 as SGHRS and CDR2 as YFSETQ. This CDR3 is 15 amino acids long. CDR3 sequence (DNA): TGCGCCAGCAGCGTGACCGGGGACTCTGGAAACACCATATATTTT. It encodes CASSVTGDSGNTIYF. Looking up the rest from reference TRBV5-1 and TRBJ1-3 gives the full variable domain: KAGVTQTPRYLIKTRGQQVTLSCSPISGHRSVSWYQQTPGQGLQFLFEYFSETQRNKGNFPGRFSGRQFSNSRSEMNVSTLELGDSALYLCASSVTGDSGNTIYFGEGSWLTVV.

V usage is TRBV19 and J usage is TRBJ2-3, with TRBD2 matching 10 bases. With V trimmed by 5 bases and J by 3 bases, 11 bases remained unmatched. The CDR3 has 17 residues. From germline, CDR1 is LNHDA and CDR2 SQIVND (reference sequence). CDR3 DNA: TGTGCCAGTAGTCCCCTAGGAACTAGCGGGAAAACAGATACGCAGTATTTT. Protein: CASSPLGTSGKTDTQYF.

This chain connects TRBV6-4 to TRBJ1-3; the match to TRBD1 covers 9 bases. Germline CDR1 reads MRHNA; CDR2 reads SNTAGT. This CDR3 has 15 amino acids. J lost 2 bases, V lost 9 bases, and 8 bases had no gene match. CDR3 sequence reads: CASPTGGVTGNTIYF. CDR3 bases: TGTGCCAGTCCGACAGGGGGAGTAACTGGAAACACCATATATTTT.

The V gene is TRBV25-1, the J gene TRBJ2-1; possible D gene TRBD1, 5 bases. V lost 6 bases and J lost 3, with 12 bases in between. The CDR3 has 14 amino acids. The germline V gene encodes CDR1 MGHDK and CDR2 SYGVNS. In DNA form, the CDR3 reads TGTGCCAGCAGGGGGCTCTCGGGCTACAATGAGCAGTTCTTC. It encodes CASRGLSGYNEQFF.

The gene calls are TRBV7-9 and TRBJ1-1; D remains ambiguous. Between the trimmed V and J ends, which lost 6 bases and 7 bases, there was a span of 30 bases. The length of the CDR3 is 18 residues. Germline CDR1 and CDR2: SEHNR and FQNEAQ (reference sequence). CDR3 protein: CASRPVGSEFGDSDEAFF. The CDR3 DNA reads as TGTGCCAGCAGACCGGTTGGGTCGGAATTCGGGGATTCTGATGAAGCTTTCTTT.

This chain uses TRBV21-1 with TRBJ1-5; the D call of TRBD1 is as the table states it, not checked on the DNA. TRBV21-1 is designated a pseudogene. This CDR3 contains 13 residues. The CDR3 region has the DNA TGTGCCAGCAGCGCCAGGGCGGATCAGCCCCAGCATTTT. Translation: CASSARADQPQHF.